The 3 T cell receptor beta chains given below trace back to one sample, sequenced in a study of CD8 T cells in Susac syndrome. RNA amounts of about 0.5 to 1 ug underwent reverse transcription with random hexamers. Each CDR3 protein gets one entry after TCRdb re-called the immunoSEQ multiplex PCR reads with MiXCR. The sample includes 200,000 to 300,000 distinct CDR3 sequences, 90% to 95% of them seen just once. Sequencing input: CD4+ T cells from PBMCs. Source of these receptors: a human donor with multiple sclerosis.

The chain has TRBV11-2 and TRBJ2-3, with D maybe TRBD2 (7 bases). Trimming took 1 base from V and 2 from J, leaving 10 bases between them. The CDR3 has 15 residues. Germline V gene sequence: CDR1 SGHAT, CDR2 FQNNGV. Here the CDR3 DNA reads TGTGCCAGCAGCTTAGGGCGGGGGCTCACAGATACGCAGTATTTT. Protein: CASSLGRGLTDTQYF.

V and J are TRBV29-1 and TRBJ2-2, with 7 positions matching TRBD2. Trimming took 4 bases from V and 6 from J; bases not matched to a gene: 5. The germline gives CDR1 SQVTM, CDR2 ANQGSEA. The CDR3 extends over 13 amino acids. The CDR3 loop reads CSVGTSGSGELFF. CDR3 nucleotide sequence: TGCAGCGTTGGGACTAGTGGATCCGGGGAGCTGTTTTTT.

This chain's CDR3 is CASSPRGRSYEQYV. The CDR3 nucleotides are TGCGCCAGCAGTCCTAGGGGAAGGAGCTACGAGCAGTACGTC. The V and J genes are TRBV23-1 and TRBJ2-7; tentatively, D is TRBD1 (5 bases). TRBV23-1 is recorded as an ORF, its role being uncertain. The ends were cut back, 4 bases at V and 3 bases at J, with 13 bases in the middle. This CDR3 has 14 residues.